This T cell receptor beta chain was observed in a study of blood T cell repertoires in COVID-19. Study background: The study drew acute and convalescent COVID-19 samples from the United States, Italy and Spain. T cells, B-cell-depleted T cells, or PBMCs supplied cDNA or gDNA.

V was trimmed by 5 bases and J by 0 bases, leaving 8 bases between them. The CDR3 runs 14 residues. Per the germline V gene, CDR1 is LNHNV and CDR2 is YYDKDF (reference sequence). In the original processing: For nucleated cells, counts were estimated from reference gene primer amplification. Clones were read by immunoSEQ multiplex PCR, and TCRdb kept only the in-frame ones, dropping some. Clone size and the V and J calls come from that table; the DNA yielded D and trimming. Seen here are more than 85,000 clones, roughly 82% observed once, and the top ten hold roughly 7.7%. The chain joins TRBV15 to TRBJ2-1, with no clear D. The sample consisted of peripheral blood. The TCR was taken from an elderly woman with active or convalescent COVID-19. As DNA, the CDR3 is TGTGCCACCAGCTCTTTGAGCTCCTACAATGAGCAGTTCTTC. This translates into CATSSLSSYNEQFF.